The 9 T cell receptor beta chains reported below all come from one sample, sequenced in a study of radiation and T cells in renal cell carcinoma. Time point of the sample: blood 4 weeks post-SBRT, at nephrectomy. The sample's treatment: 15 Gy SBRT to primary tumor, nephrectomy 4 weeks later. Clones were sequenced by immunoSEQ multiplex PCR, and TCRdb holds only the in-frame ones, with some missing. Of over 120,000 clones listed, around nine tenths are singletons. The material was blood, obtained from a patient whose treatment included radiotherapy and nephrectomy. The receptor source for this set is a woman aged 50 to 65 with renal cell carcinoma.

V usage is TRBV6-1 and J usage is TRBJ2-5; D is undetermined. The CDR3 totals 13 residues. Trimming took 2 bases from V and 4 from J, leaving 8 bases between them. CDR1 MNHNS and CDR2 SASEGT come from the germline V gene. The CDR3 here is CASSERVAETQYF. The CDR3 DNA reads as TGTGCCAGCAGTGAAAGAGTCGCAGAGACCCAGTACTTC.

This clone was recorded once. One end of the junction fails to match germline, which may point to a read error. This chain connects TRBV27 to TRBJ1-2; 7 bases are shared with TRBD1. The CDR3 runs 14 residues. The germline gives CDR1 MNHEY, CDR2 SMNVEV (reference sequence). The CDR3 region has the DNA TGTGCCAGCAGTCTATCGGGACAGAACTATGGCTACACCTTC. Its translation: CASSLSGQNYGYTF.

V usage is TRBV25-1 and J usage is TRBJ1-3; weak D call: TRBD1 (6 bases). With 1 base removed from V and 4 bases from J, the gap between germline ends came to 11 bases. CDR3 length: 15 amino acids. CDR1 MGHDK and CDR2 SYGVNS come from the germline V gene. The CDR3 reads CASSEFTGTGNTIYF. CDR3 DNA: TGTGCCAGCAGTGAATTTACAGGGACGGGAAACACCATATATTTT.

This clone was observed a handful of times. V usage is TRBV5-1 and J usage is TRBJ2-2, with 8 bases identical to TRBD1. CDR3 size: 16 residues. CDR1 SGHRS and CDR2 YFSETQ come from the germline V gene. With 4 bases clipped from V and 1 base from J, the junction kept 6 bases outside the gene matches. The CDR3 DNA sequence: TGCGCCAGCAGCCGTTTAGGACAGGGGAACACCGGGGAGCTGTTTTTT. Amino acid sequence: CASSRLGQGNTGELFF.

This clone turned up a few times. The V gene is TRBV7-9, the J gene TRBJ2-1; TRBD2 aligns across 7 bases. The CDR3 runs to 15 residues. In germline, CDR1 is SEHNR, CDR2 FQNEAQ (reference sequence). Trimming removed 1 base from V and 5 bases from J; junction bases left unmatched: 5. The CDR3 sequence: CASSLGGSHHNEQFF. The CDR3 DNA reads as TGTGCCAGCAGCTTAGGCGGGAGTCACCACAATGAGCAGTTCTTC.

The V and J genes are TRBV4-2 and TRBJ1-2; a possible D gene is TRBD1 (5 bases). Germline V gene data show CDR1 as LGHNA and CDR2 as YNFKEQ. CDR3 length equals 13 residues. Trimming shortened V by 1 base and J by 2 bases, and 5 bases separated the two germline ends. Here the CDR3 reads CASSQAGNYGYTF. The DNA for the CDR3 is TGTGCCAGCAGCCAAGCAGGGAACTATGGCTACACCTTC.

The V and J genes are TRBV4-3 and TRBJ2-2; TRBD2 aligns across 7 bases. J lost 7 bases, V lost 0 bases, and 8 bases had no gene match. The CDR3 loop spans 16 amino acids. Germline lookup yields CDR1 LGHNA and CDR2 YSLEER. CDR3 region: CASSQDLRGTVGELFF. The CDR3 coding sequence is TGCGCCAGCAGCCAAGATCTGCGGGGGACGGTCGGGGAGCTGTTTTTT.

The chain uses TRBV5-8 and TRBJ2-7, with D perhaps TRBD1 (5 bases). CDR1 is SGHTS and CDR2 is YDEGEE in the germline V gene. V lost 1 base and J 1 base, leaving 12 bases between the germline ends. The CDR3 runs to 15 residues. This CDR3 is CASSLQDIRSYEQYF. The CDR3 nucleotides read TGTGCCAGCAGCTTGCAGGACATACGATCCTACGAGCAGTACTTC.

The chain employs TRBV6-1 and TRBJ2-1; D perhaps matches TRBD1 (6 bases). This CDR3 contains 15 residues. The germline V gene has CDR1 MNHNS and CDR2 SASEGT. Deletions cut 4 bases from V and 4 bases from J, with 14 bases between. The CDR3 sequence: CASSATGWLYNEQFF. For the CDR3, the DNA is TGTGCCAGCAGTGCCACAGGGTGGTTGTACAATGAGCAGTTCTTC.